A selection of T cell receptor beta chains follows, all from one sample in a study of cytomegalovirus exposure and HLA in healthy donors. Measured with immunoSEQ multiplex PCR; TCRdb has only the in-frame clones, and not every one. Of tens of thousands of clones in the sample, under 80% were seen once. The source material was PBMCs. The source of these receptors is a man aged 55 to 70 in good health and CMV-seropositive. Each CDR3 is given without its conserved first and last residue.

cdr3_length	v_call	cdr3_aa
12	TRBV5-1	ASNPGGGTYEQY
13	TRBV25-1	ASSLAGGQYNEQF
13	TRBV7-9	ASSTRGGGSNEQY
13	TRBV9	ASSVTGGSSLGAF
15	TRBV2	ASSEMKRGAIYNEQF
11	TRBV5-1	ASSIGQGTEAF
13	TRBV6-5	ASSYWAGRHNEQF
13	TRBV30	AWKLRAGGRRELF
14	TRBV25-1	ASSAIGGGGQETQY
11	TRBV7-2	ASSSGGRETQY
9	TRBV19	AVSSGNEQF
11	TRBV6-5	ATAGGSNSPLH
10	TRBV9	ASRGDNGEDT
15	TRBV27	ASRSPGQGFANYGYT
13	TRBV5-1	ASSLFRGLGEKLF
13	TRBV2	ASSEGDRFSYEQY
14	TRBV19	ACHGGTGGLDTEAF
11	TRBV15	AISPGQAYEQY
12	TRBV6-5	ASSTADTYNEQF
12	TRBV5-1	ASSLDLYNSPLH
10	TRBV14	ASSQAWREQF
13	TRBV7-2	ASSLVAGGSDTQY
13	TRBV5-1	ASSYSVPSTDTQY
13	TRBV5-3	ARSLGGSLRDTQY
13	TRBV6-1	ASRIHVSGANVLT
15	TRBV7-9	SSSLGAGFSSLYEQY
14	TRBV5-1	ASSSGLTGRGTEAF
17	TRBV9	ASSGAGLAGGRNTDTQY
13	TRBV7-2	ASSLVGSRYNEQF
11	TRBV9	ASQRTEGEKLF
12	TRBV5-8	ASSLGGASETQY
13	TRBV4-2	ASSPLSGGYNEQF
14	TRBV10-1	ASRPETSGVKDTQY
12	TRBV5-1	ASSLDSLYDEAF
14	TRBV19	ASSLLAGASGNTIY
10	TRBV15	ATREFPNEQF
11	TRBV29-1	SVDGLRGYGYT
13	TRBV7-9	ASSLEQGAAETQY
13	TRBV5-1	ASSLGQGVAHEQY
12	TRBV2	ASKPHGSGTEAF
13	TRBV4-3	ASSQAQQVREKLF
13	TRBV7-9	ASSLAGQDHQPQH
12	TRBV5-1	ASSTGQSTGELF
12	TRBV7-6	ASSLSVGAGEAF
11	TRBV6-5	ASSWGTGRGYT
16	TRBV6-1	ASSAKMSGRASSYEQY
11	TRBV10-2	ASSEEGHYGYT
18	TRBV2	ASSVLKGFSLTIMNTEAF
10	TRBV2	ASRGAVDTQY
16	TRBV15	ATSRGLAGGPGADTQY
13	TRBV4-2	ASSQGPGLGHEQY
9	TRBV7-9	ASGSFYEQY
13	TRBV2	ASSESTGSLRIQY